This entry concerns a single TCR beta chain. From germline, CDR1 is SGDLS and CDR2 YYNGEE. The CDR3 consists of 13 residues. The record originates from a study of post-analysis software for immune sequencing data. Unique-molecular-identifier-tagged TCR beta cDNA libraries were used. TCRdb re-analysed the PCR reads in MiXCR, keeping a single row per CDR3 protein. The data hold about 160,000 distinct CDR3 sequences, with 36% observed a single time. This material consisted of blood, taken after autologous hematopoietic stem cell transplantation. The clonotype originates from a girl under 18 with multiple sclerosis. J is TRBJ2-7 and V is TRBV9, with D uncertain. With the DNA end fitting TRBJ2-5 better, the J assignment may be wrong. The CDR3 loop reads CASSPPLQETQYF. CDR3 DNA: TGTGCCAGCAGCCCCCCCTTACAAGAGACCCAGTACTTC.